Included here is one T cell receptor beta chain sequence, with context. The target antigen is unknown. This specimen comes from a study of OX40 agonist ivuxolimab in advanced cancers. Study information: Patients in dose escalation had liver, melanoma, kidney or head and neck cancers. Partial responses were achieved by three patients, of whom one had hepatocellular carcinoma and two had cutaneous melanoma. General study results and limits: Expanded clones tended on average to be more numerous among CD8+ T cells than CD4+. Also showing low normalized T-cell clonal expansion were some of the nonresponders.

Trimming cost V 4 bases and J 7 bases; bases outside gene matches: 12. Germline CDR1 and CDR2: SGHVS and FQNEAQ. CDR3 length: 17 residues. This table comes from immunoSEQ multiplex PCR, and its TCRdb copy is limited to in-frame clones, with some not included. Counted here are roughly 32,000 clones, about four fifths occurring once; the ten biggest clones make up roughly 2.5%. The source of this sequence is an adult with an advanced solid tumor such as melanoma, head and neck, liver or kidney cancer. The sample here was CD4+ or CD8+ T cells sorted from blood, taken in a trial of the OX40 agonist ivuxolimab. The J gene is TRBJ2-1, the V gene TRBV7-8; 11 bases match TRBD2. The CDR3 DNA reads TGTGCCAGCAGCTCGCCAGTCACTAGCGGGAGCCATAATGAGCAGTTCTTC. Encoded protein: CASSSPVTSGSHNEQFF. Full variable domain (outside the CDR3, taken from reference TRBV7-8 and TRBJ2-1): GAGVSQSPRYKVAKRGQDVALRCDPISGHVSLFWYQQALGQGPEFLTYFQNEAQLDKSGLPSDRFFAERPEGSVSTLKIQRTQQEDSAVYLCASSSPVTSGSHNEQFFGPGTRLTVL.